Listed below are T cell receptor beta chains from one sample, sequenced in a study of cytomegalovirus exposure and HLA in healthy donors. Sequenced by immunoSEQ multiplex PCR; TCRdb stores in-frame clones only, minus some. The sample records 99,000 or so clones, 83% being singletons. The specimen sequenced was PBMCs. Receptors were obtained from a man between 18 and 29 years old in good health and CMV-seronegative. CDR3s include the opening cysteine and the closing phenylalanine or tryptophan. The D gene is left open where the match is weak. Clone size is shown for a subset of rows, as once, few, many or a class of expanded clone.

J gene,D gene,V gene,clone size,CDR3 protein,CDR3 DNA
TRBJ2-7,TRBD2,TRBV9,-,CASSVEGTRSYEQYF,TGTGCCAGCAGCGTAGAGGGGACTAGATCTTACGAGCAGTACTTC
TRBJ1-2,-,TRBV4-3,once,CASSQGERNYGYTF,TGCGCCAGCAGCCAAGGTGAGCGGAACTATGGCTACACCTTC
TRBJ2-1,-,TRBV11-3,-,CASSLTQGRYNEQFF,TGTGCCAGCAGCTTAACCCAGGGCCGCTACAATGAGCAGTTCTTC
TRBJ2-7,TRBD2,TRBV19,-,CASSKGLAGTYEQYF,TGTGCCAGTAGTAAGGGGCTAGCGGGGACTTACGAGCAGTACTTC
TRBJ1-2,-,TRBV4-3,-,CASSQDRAGKNYGYTF,TGCGCCAGCAGCCAAGATCGGGCAGGGAAAAACTATGGCTACACCTTC
TRBJ1-5,TRBD1,TRBV19,-,CASEDRSGQPQHF,TGTGCCAGTGAGGACAGGTCGGGCCAGCCCCAGCATTTT
TRBJ1-1,-,TRBV5-4,-,CASREQGYTEAFF,TGTGCCAGCAGGGAACAGGGTTACACTGAAGCTTTCTTT
TRBJ2-7,TRBD2,TRBV5-5,-,CASSWGGTNEQYF,TGTGCCAGCAGCTGGGGTGGGACTAACGAGCAGTACTTC
TRBJ1-2,TRBD1,TRBV4-2,-,CASSQEGQTNYGYTF,TGTGCCAGCAGCCAAGAGGGACAGACTAACTATGGCTACACCTTC
TRBJ2-3,-,TRBV9,-,CASSVGRREAGPSTDTQYF,TGTGCCAGCAGCGTAGGTCGGAGGGAGGCGGGGCCAAGCACAGATACGCAGTATTTT
TRBJ1-2,-,TRBV29-1,few,CSVGLRDGYTF,TGCAGCGTTGGCCTCAGGGATGGCTACACCTTC
TRBJ1-1,TRBD1,TRBV10-3,-,CASKTGASTEAFF,TGTGCCAGCAAAACAGGGGCTAGCACTGAAGCTTTCTTT
TRBJ2-7,TRBD1,TRBV19,-,CASSGTAYEQYF,TGTGCCAGTAGCGGGACAGCCTACGAGCAGTACTTC
TRBJ1-1,TRBD1,TRBV7-9,few,CASSYQGANTEAFF,TGTGCCAGCAGCTATCAGGGGGCGAACACTGAAGCTTTCTTT
TRBJ2-1,-,TRBV7-2,-,CASSSPLGIYNEQFF,TGTGCCAGCAGCTCCCCTCTAGGCATCTACAATGAGCAGTTCTTC
TRBJ2-7,-,TRBV28,-,CASKGDGPYEQYF,TGTGCCAGCAAGGGGGACGGGCCCTACGAGCAGTACTTC
TRBJ2-1,TRBD2,TRBV27,once,CASSLPRGWASGRDEQFF,TGTGCCAGCAGTTTACCACGGGGGTGGGCTAGCGGGAGGGATGAGCAGTTCTTC
TRBJ2-7,TRBD1,TRBV19,-,CASSQNRGARDEQYF,TGTGCCAGTAGTCAAAACAGGGGCGCCCGGGACGAGCAGTACTTC
TRBJ2-3,TRBD2,TRBV27,-,CASSLFTSGSTDTQYF,TGTGCCAGCAGTTTATTCACTAGCGGGAGCACAGATACGCAGTATTTT
TRBJ2-1,-,TRBV7-9,-,CSNGGPNEQFF,TGTTCCAATGGAGGGCCTAATGAGCAGTTCTTC
TRBJ2-3,-,TRBV7-9,-,CASSFLRGGSTDTQYF,TGTGCCAGCAGCTTTCTTCGTGGCGGGAGCACAGATACGCAGTATTTT
TRBJ1-5,-,TRBV7-3,-,CASSPRWGDQPQHF,TGTGCCAGCAGCCCCCGGTGGGGAGATCAGCCCCAGCATTTT
TRBJ1-2,TRBD1,TRBV6-1,-,CATGQGNYGYTF,TGTGCCACCGGACAGGGGAACTATGGCTACACCTTC
TRBJ2-1,-,TRBV7-3,once,CASSDQGNNEQFF,TGTGCCAGCAGCGATCAGGGTAACAATGAGCAGTTCTTC
TRBJ1-3,-,TRBV19,-,CASRETDDSGNTIYF,TGTGCCAGTAGAGAGACAGACGACTCTGGAAACACCATATATTTT
TRBJ2-1,-,TRBV11-2,few,CASSLTSLNNEQFF,TGTGCCAGCAGCTTAACTAGCCTTAACAATGAGCAGTTCTTC
TRBJ1-1,-,TRBV18,-,CASSSKQNTEAFF,TGTGCCAGCTCATCCAAACAGAACACTGAAGCTTTCTTT
TRBJ2-1,TRBD2,TRBV7-2,-,CASSRGGSVNEQFF,TGTGCCAGCAGTCGGGGGGGCTCGGTCAATGAGCAGTTCTTC
TRBJ1-6,-,TRBV27,once,CASSLSSDRSSYNSPLHF,TGTGCCAGCAGTTTATCTTCCGACAGGAGCTCCTATAATTCACCCCTCCACTTT